Listed below are T cell receptor beta chains from one sample, sequenced in a study of T cells after yellow fever vaccination. Using its own MiXCR run on the 5' RACE reads, TCRdb lists one record per CDR3 protein. This table has 170,000 or so distinct CDR3 sequences, about 6.2% appearing once. This sample comprised CD4+ T cells sorted from PBMCs, obtained on the day of the first yellow fever vaccination. The source of these receptors is a man aged 18 to 30 who received the YFV17D yellow fever vaccine. The CDR3 runs from the conserved cysteine through the conserved F or W. Fields, in order: J gene, clone size, D gene, V gene, CDR3 length, CDR3 DNA, CDR3 protein. The D gene is left open where the match is weak. Size values are once, few and many counts, or a class for expanded clones, and some rows have none.

J: TRBJ1-1
size: few
D: .
V: TRBV19
length: 11
DNA: TGTGCCAGTAAGGGTTACACTGAAGCTTTCTTT
CDR3: CASKGYTEAFF

J: TRBJ1-4
size: many
D: TRBD1
V: TRBV6-2/TRBV6-3
length: 13
DNA: TGTGCCAGCAGCGGACAGGGGAATGAAAAACTGTTTTTT
CDR3: CASSGQGNEKLFF

J: TRBJ2-2
size: many
D: .
V: TRBV7-2
length: 12
DNA: TGTGCCAGCAGCTCGCTTGGGGGGGAGCTGTTTTTT
CDR3: CASSSLGGELFF

J: TRBJ2-1
size: many
D: .
V: TRBV7-8
length: 13
DNA: TGTGCCAGCAGCATGGATCCGGAGAATGAGCAGTTCTTC
CDR3: CASSMDPENEQFF

J: TRBJ2-1
size: .
D: .
V: TRBV6-1
length: 14
DNA: TGTGCCAGCAGCCGGGGACCCAACTACAATGAGCAGTTCTTC
CDR3: CASSRGPNYNEQFF

J: TRBJ1-6
size: few
D: .
V: TRBV20-1
length: 14
DNA: TGCAGTGCATCTTCTGGGGGCTCGAATTCACCCCTCCACTTT
CDR3: CSASSGGSNSPLHF

J: TRBJ2-3
size: .
D: TRBD2
V: TRBV5-1
length: 16
DNA: TGCGCCAGCAGCCGAGATGGGACTAGCGGGGGAGATACGCAGTATTTT
CDR3: CASSRDGTSGGDTQYF

J: TRBJ2-4
size: many
D: TRBD1
V: TRBV18
length: 15
DNA: TGTGCCAGCTCTCCGGGACAGGGAGGCAAAAACATTCAGTACTTC
CDR3: CASSPGQGGKNIQYF

J: TRBJ2-3
size: many
D: .
V: TRBV10-3
length: 15
DNA: TGTGCCATCAACGTACAGGGAGGGGGCACAGATACGCAGTATTTT
CDR3: CAINVQGGGTDTQYF

J: TRBJ2-4
size: many
D: .
V: TRBV10-3
length: 17
DNA: TGTGCCATCAGTGAGTCTGTCGGGGACCTAGCCAAAAACATTCAGTACTTC
CDR3: CAISESVGDLAKNIQYF

J: TRBJ1-5
size: .
D: .
V: TRBV20-1
length: 13
DNA: TGCAGTGCTAGAGCGGACAGAAATCAGCCCCAGCATTTT
CDR3: CSARADRNQPQHF

J: TRBJ2-2
size: many
D: TRBD1
V: TRBV25-1
length: 16
DNA: TGTGCCAGCAGTGCGGACAGGGGTATGGACACCGGGGAGCTGTTTTTT
CDR3: CASSADRGMDTGELFF

J: TRBJ2-5
size: few
D: TRBD1
V: TRBV7-2
length: 14
DNA: TGTGCCAGCAGCTCCACAGGGGCGGCAGAGACCCAGTACTTC
CDR3: CASSSTGAAETQYF

J: TRBJ2-3
size: many
D: .
V: TRBV7-2
length: 15
DNA: TGTGCCAGCAGCTTAAAGCTCGGGTCAGCCCAGACGCAGTATTTT
CDR3: CASSLKLGSAQTQYF

J: TRBJ2-1
size: many
D: TRBD1
V: TRBV29-1
length: 12
DNA: TGCAGCGTACACACAGGGGGCCCCCAGCAGTTCTTC
CDR3: CSVHTGGPQQFF

J: TRBJ1-1
size: few
D: TRBD1
V: TRBV5-1
length: 16
DNA: TGCGCCAGCAGCTTGGTTCCAGGGGGGACGAACACTGAAGCTTTCTTT
CDR3: CASSLVPGGTNTEAFF

J: TRBJ2-5
size: .
D: TRBD1
V: TRBV28
length: 14
DNA: TGTGCCAGCAACACCTGGGGACAGCAAGAGACCCAGTACTTC
CDR3: CASNTWGQQETQYF

J: TRBJ1-1
size: many
D: .
V: TRBV3-1
length: 13
DNA: TGTGCCAGCAGCCAAGATCCTCCGTACCGGTATTTCTTT
CDR3: CASSQDPPYRYFF

J: TRBJ2-2
size: few
D: .
V: TRBV5-5
length: 14
DNA: TGTGCCAGCAGCTGGGGGGCGAACACCGGGGAGCTGTTTTTT
CDR3: CASSWGANTGELFF

J: TRBJ1-3
size: few
D: TRBD1
V: TRBV5-5
length: 15
DNA: TGTGCCAGCAGCCCACAATCAGGGGGCTGGAACACCATATATTTT
CDR3: CASSPQSGGWNTIYF

J: TRBJ1-5
size: .
D: .
V: TRBV5-4
length: 13
DNA: TGTGCCAGCAGCTTGGAGGCAGGAGAGCCCCAGCATTTT
CDR3: CASSLEAGEPQHF

J: TRBJ1-1
size: many
D: .
V: TRBV5-1
length: 14
DNA: TGCGCCAGCAGCCGAGGGGTGGAGAACACTGAAGCTTTCTTT
CDR3: CASSRGVENTEAFF

J: TRBJ2-5
size: many
D: TRBD1
V: TRBV11-3
length: 13
DNA: TGTGCCAGCAGCCGGGACAGGGGAGGGACCCAGTACTTC
CDR3: CASSRDRGGTQYF

J: TRBJ2-1
size: many
D: TRBD2
V: TRBV5-1
length: 16
DNA: TGCGCCAGCAGCTCGCTGACTAGCGGGGGGGACAATGAGCAGTTCTTC
CDR3: CASSSLTSGGDNEQFF

J: TRBJ1-2
size: many
D: .
V: TRBV4-2
length: 17
DNA: TGTGCCAGCAGCCAAGATTATCGGGCTTTAGCTAACTATGGCTACACCTTC
CDR3: CASSQDYRALANYGYTF

J: TRBJ2-1
size: many
D: .
V: TRBV5-6
length: 13
DNA: TGTGCCAGCAGCTTGGTTGTTTGGGATGAGCAGTTCTTC
CDR3: CASSLVVWDEQFF

J: TRBJ1-2
size: .
D: TRBD1
V: TRBV11-2
length: 14
DNA: TGTGCCAGCAGCTGGAGCACAGGGGGTAATGGCTACACCTTC
CDR3: CASSWSTGGNGYTF

J: TRBJ2-4
size: .
D: .
V: TRBV13
length: 14
DNA: TGTGCCAGCAGCTTCATGGGGACGAAAAACATTCAGTACTTC
CDR3: CASSFMGTKNIQYF

J: TRBJ1-2
size: .
D: TRBD1
V: TRBV20-1
length: 15
DNA: TGCAGTGCTAGAGACACAGGGGGCTTCGGCTATGGCTACACCTTC
CDR3: CSARDTGGFGYGYTF

J: TRBJ2-3
size: few
D: TRBD2
V: TRBV5-1
length: 14
DNA: TGCGCCAGCACCCCTGGGGGGGTAACAGATACGCAGTATTTT
CDR3: CASTPGGVTDTQYF

J: TRBJ1-2
size: .
D: .
V: TRBV5-1
length: 16
DNA: TGCGCCAGCAGCTTGCTCAGGCAGGGAGAGGACTATGGCTACACCTTC
CDR3: CASSLLRQGEDYGYTF

J: TRBJ1-6
size: few
D: TRBD1
V: TRBV30
length: 14
DNA: TGTGCCTGGAGTGTGGGGACAGGAAATTCACCCCTCCACTTT
CDR3: CAWSVGTGNSPLHF

J: TRBJ2-1
size: many
D: TRBD2
V: TRBV5-1
length: 15
DNA: TGCGCCAGCAGCTTGGGCGGGGGGGCTTTGGATGAGCAGTTCTTC
CDR3: CASSLGGGALDEQFF

J: TRBJ2-2
size: many
D: .
V: TRBV12-3/TRBV12-4
length: 14
DNA: TGTGCCAGCAGACCGGGACCGAACACCGGGGAGCTGTTTTTT
CDR3: CASRPGPNTGELFF

J: TRBJ2-3
size: .
D: TRBD2
V: TRBV6-2/TRBV6-3
length: 15
DNA: TGTGCCAGCAGTCATCATAGCGGGGGGGCGGATACGCAGTATTTT
CDR3: CASSHHSGGADTQYF

J: TRBJ1-2
size: many
D: .
V: TRBV3-1
length: 13
DNA: TGTGCCAGCAGCCAAGATTTTAGGGCAACCTACACCTTC
CDR3: CASSQDFRATYTF

J: TRBJ1-1
size: many
D: .
V: TRBV5-1
length: 12
DNA: TGCGCCAGCAGCTTATATCCCACTGAAGCTTTCTTT
CDR3: CASSLYPTEAFF

J: TRBJ1-4
size: many
D: .
V: TRBV25-1
length: 13
DNA: TGTGCCAGCAGTGTGACGGCGGCGGGAAAACTGTTTTTT
CDR3: CASSVTAAGKLFF

J: TRBJ2-5
size: few
D: .
V: TRBV30
length: 13
DNA: TGTGCCTGGAGTAAGCGGCTACAAGAGACCCAGTACTTC
CDR3: CAWSKRLQETQYF

J: TRBJ2-6
size: .
D: .
V: TRBV29-1
length: 16
DNA: TGCAGCGTGATAGGAACACACAGCTCTGGGGCCAACGTCCTGACTTTC
CDR3: CSVIGTHSSGANVLTF

J: TRBJ2-1
size: .
D: TRBD2
V: TRBV6-5
length: 16
DNA: TGTGCCAGCAGATCAACTAGCGGGGGGCCCGACAATGAGCAGTTCTTC
CDR3: CASRSTSGGPDNEQFF

J: TRBJ2-2
size: .
D: TRBD2
V: TRBV20-1
length: 15
DNA: TGCAGTGCACCAACTAGCGGAGCGAACACCGGGGAGCTGTTTTTT
CDR3: CSAPTSGANTGELFF

J: TRBJ1-2
size: .
D: TRBD1
V: TRBV15
length: 15
DNA: TGTGCCACCAGCAGCGGATCCAACAGGGGCGGTGGCTACACCTTC
CDR3: CATSSGSNRGGGYTF

J: TRBJ1-2
size: many
D: .
V: TRBV12-3/TRBV12-4
length: 13
DNA: TGTGCCAGCAGTTTATTCAGGAACTATGGCTACACCTTC
CDR3: CASSLFRNYGYTF

J: TRBJ2-1
size: few
D: TRBD1
V: TRBV5-5
length: 16
DNA: TGTGCCAGCAGCCCGCCCGGGACAGGGGGCCCCAATGAGCAGTTCTTC
CDR3: CASSPPGTGGPNEQFF

J: TRBJ2-2
size: many
D: .
V: TRBV29-1
length: 11
DNA: TGCAGCGTTACGGAGACCGGGGAGCTGTTTTTT
CDR3: CSVTETGELFF

J: TRBJ1-1
size: few
D: TRBD1
V: TRBV11-2
length: 13
DNA: TGTGCCAGCAGCCTACAGGGGCACACTGAAGCTTTCTTT
CDR3: CASSLQGHTEAFF

J: TRBJ1-1
size: many
D: .
V: TRBV29-1
length: 12
DNA: TGCAGCTCCACTGGGGGGGCTGGTGAAGCTTTCTTT
CDR3: CSSTGGAGEAFF

J: TRBJ2-3
size: .
D: .
V: TRBV19
length: 16
DNA: TGTGCCAGTAGCCCCAGCGGACAGAGGAGATTCGGTACGCAGTATTTT
CDR3: CASSPSGQRRFGTQYF

J: TRBJ2-1
size: few
D: TRBD1
V: TRBV5-1
length: 16
DNA: TGCGCCAGCAGCCCGGGACAGGGGACAGGCTACAATGAGCAGTTCTTC
CDR3: CASSPGQGTGYNEQFF

J: TRBJ1-5
size: .
D: .
V: TRBV6-2/TRBV6-3
length: 15
DNA: TGTGCCAGCGGCCGTTTCATGGGGGTCAATCAGCCCCAGCATTTT
CDR3: CASGRFMGVNQPQHF